Listed here are 21 T cell receptor beta chains from one sample, sequenced in a study of CD8 T cells in Susac syndrome. RNA in amounts of about 0.5 to 1 ug was reverse transcribed with random hexamers. TCRdb re-called the immunoSEQ multiplex PCR reads with MiXCR, one entry per CDR3 protein. In the table there are around 200,000 distinct CDR3 sequences, 85% to 95% of which are singletons. What was sequenced was CD4+ T cells from PBMCs. All receptors come from a human donor in good health.

The count of this clonotype is one. V and J are TRBV29-1 and TRBJ2-5; D is possibly TRBD2 (6 bases). V was trimmed by 4 bases and J by 4 bases, leaving 19 bases between them. The germline V gene encodes CDR1 SQVTM and CDR2 ANQGSEA. The length of the CDR3 is 15 residues. DNA of the CDR3: TGCAGCGTTGCCCCCACGGGGGTTCCGGGAGAGACCCAGTACTTC. Its protein product is CSVAPTGVPGETQYF.

The V gene is TRBV9, the J gene TRBJ1-2, with a possible D match to TRBD1 (5 bases). Germline V gene data show CDR1 as SGDLS and CDR2 as YYNGEE. V was trimmed by 0 bases and J by 4 bases, leaving 7 bases between them. The CDR3 length is 13 residues. Here the CDR3 DNA reads TGTGCCAGCAGCGTAGACAGGCCCTATGGCTACACCTTC. Residues: CASSVDRPYGYTF.

V usage is TRBV7-2 and J usage is TRBJ2-6; 8 bases fit TRBD2. The CDR3 runs 17 residues. J gave up 3 bases and V 2 bases, and 6 bases lay outside the gene matches. Germline loops: CDR1 SGHTA, CDR2 FQGNSA. The CDR3: CASSLRRGVGGANVLTF. The CDR3, as DNA: TGTGCCAGCAGCTTAAGGCGGGGGGTAGGTGGGGCCAACGTCCTGACTTTC.

The J gene is TRBJ2-3, the V gene TRBV20-1; tentatively, D is TRBD2 (6 bases). Trimming took 3 bases from V and 3 from J, leaving 13 bases between them. The CDR3 spans 14 residues. The V gene's germline CDR1 is DFQATT and CDR2 SNEGSKA (reference sequence). The CDR3 sequence is CSASVRGKTDTQYF. The CDR3 DNA reads as TGCAGTGCTAGTGTGCGGGGAAAGACAGATACGCAGTATTTT.

The chain is built from TRBV28 and TRBJ1-2, with a tentative D call TRBD1 (5 bases). The CDR3 runs 14 residues. Looked up from germline, CDR1 is MDHEN and CDR2 is SYDVKM. Deletions cut 4 bases from V and 8 bases from J, with 17 bases between. CDR3 sequence reads: CASSSAVGEGGYTF. CDR3 nucleotide sequence: TGTGCCAGCAGTTCCGCGGTAGGGGAAGGCGGCTACACCTTC.

The V and J genes are TRBV30 and TRBJ2-1; the D call may be TRBD1 or TRBD2 (5 bases each). This CDR3 is 10 amino acids long. Trimming shortened V by 3 bases and J by 12 bases, and 9 bases separated the two germline ends. Germline V gene data show CDR1 as GTSNPN and CDR2 as SVGIG (reference sequence). CDR3 nucleotides: TGTGCCTGGAGCCGGGACCGGCAGTTCTTC. It encodes CAWSRDRQFF.

The chain uses TRBV3-1 and TRBJ2-7; D possibly uses TRBD1 or TRBD2 (5 bases each). The CDR3 is 14 residues long. Trimming pared 5 bases from V and 2 bases from J, leaving 13 bases between. The germline V gene has CDR1 LGHDT and CDR2 YNNKEL (reference sequence). Here the CDR3 reads CASSSRDGTYEQYF. Here the CDR3 DNA reads TGTGCCAGCAGCAGCCGGGACGGTACCTACGAGCAGTACTTC.

The chain couples TRBV18 to TRBJ2-5; the D is unclear. The CDR3 is 15 amino acids. In germline, CDR1 is KGHSH, CDR2 LQKENI. V shed 0 bases and J shed 0 bases, with 8 bases lying between them. For the CDR3, the DNA is TGTGCCAGCTCACCACCCAGCAGGAACCAAGAGACCCAGTACTTC. Amino acids: CASSPPSRNQETQYF.

The chain carries TRBV11-2 and TRBJ2-5; D ambiguous. The germline CDR1 and CDR2 sequences are SGHAT and FQNNGV. This CDR3 has 13 residues. Trimming removed 1 base from V and 6 bases from J, with 9 bases in between. The CDR3 spells CASSLVAGQTQYF. The CDR3, as DNA: TGTGCCAGCAGCTTAGTAGCTGGGCAGACCCAGTACTTC.

V and J are TRBV6-5 and TRBJ2-3; TRBD1 matches 9 bases. The CDR3 is made up of 12 amino acids. The V gene's germline CDR1 is MNHEY and CDR2 SVGAGI. V was pared by 5 bases and J by 6 bases, with 0 bases of the junction left unmatched. The CDR3 DNA reads as TGTGCCAGCAGTGGGACAGGGGATACGCAGTATTTT. This encodes CASSGTGDTQYF.

The chain joins TRBV10-3 to TRBJ1-5; 7 nucleotides match TRBD1. Germline CDR1 ENHRY, CDR2 SYGVKD. The CDR3 is made up of 14 amino acids. With 4 bases clipped from V and 4 bases from J, the junction kept 4 bases outside the gene matches. CDR3 sequence: CAISGGQENQPQHF. The CDR3 bases are TGTGCCATCAGTGGCGGACAGGAGAATCAGCCCCAGCATTTT.

This rearrangement joins TRBV19 to TRBJ2-7; D is undetermined. Trimming left V 7 bases short and J 0 bases short, with 16 bases between. Per the germline V gene, CDR1 is LNHDA and CDR2 is SQIVND (reference sequence). The CDR3 length is 15 residues. The CDR3, as DNA: TGTGCCAGTACCCTATCCGCCACCTCCTCCTACGAGCAGTACTTC. Translating it yields CASTLSATSSYEQYF.

The chain couples TRBV4-3 to TRBJ2-7; possible D gene TRBD2, 5 bases. Per the germline V gene, CDR1 is LGHNA and CDR2 is YSLEER. The CDR3 loop spans 16 amino acids. The V end was cut by 0 bases, the J end by 4 bases, with 16 bases between. The CDR3 sequence: CASSQEIGENGYEQYF. The CDR3 nucleotides are TGCGCCAGCAGCCAAGAAATCGGGGAAAATGGATACGAGCAGTACTTC.

The gene calls are TRBV24-1 and TRBJ1-5, with 8 positions matching TRBD1. V lost 5 bases, J lost 5 bases, and 4 bases stayed unmatched. CDR1 and CDR2 (germline): KGHDR, SFDVKD. The CDR3 is 14 amino acids. CDR3 in DNA: TGTGCCACCAGTGGGGGACAGGCTCATCAGCCCCAGCATTTT. Its protein is CATSGGQAHQPQHF.

V usage is TRBV20-1 and J usage is TRBJ2-1, with 12 bases identical to TRBD2. J was trimmed by 9 bases and V by 6 bases; bases with no gene match: 12. The CDR3 is 15 residues long. Germline CDR1 is DFQATT and CDR2 is SNEGSKA (reference sequence). The CDR3 DNA reads TGCAGTGCCCCTGGCGGGACTAGCGGGTGGACTGAGCAGTTCTTC. Translating it yields CSAPGGTSGWTEQFF.

This clonotype appeared a single time. V and J are TRBV30 and TRBJ1-2; 7 bases line up with TRBD1. Germline CDR1 reads GTSNPN; CDR2 reads SVGIG (reference sequence). The CDR3 extends over 15 amino acids. Losses at the gene ends were 1 base for V and 0 bases for J; bases not matched to a gene: 5. The DNA for the CDR3 is TGTGCCTGGAGTGGAGGGACAGATACTAACTATGGCTACACCTTC. It yields the protein CAWSGGTDTNYGYTF.

This chain connects TRBV27 to TRBJ1-2, with 7 positions matching TRBD1. Unmatched junction bases numbered 6, after V lost 6 bases and J lost 5 bases. The CDR3 has 13 residues. CDR1 is MNHEY, CDR2 SMNVEV, per germline (reference sequence). The CDR3 loop is CASSRDRQYGYTF. The CDR3 DNA follows: TGTGCCAGCAGCCGGGACAGACAATATGGCTACACCTTC.

This sequence joins TRBV29-1 and TRBJ2-1; the D is unclear. V lost 4 bases, J lost 8 bases, and 12 bases lay in between. This CDR3 spans 12 amino acids. The V gene's germline CDR1 is SQVTM and CDR2 ANQGSEA. The CDR3 protein is CSVVPLGDEQFF. CDR3 DNA sequence: TGCAGCGTTGTACCTCTGGGCGATGAGCAGTTCTTC.

For this clonotype: At one end, the junction sequence differs from germline, possibly due to a read error. The gene calls are TRBV29-1 and TRBJ2-3; the D gene is possibly TRBD2 (6 bases). CDR3 length: 13 residues. Germline assignment: CDR1 SQVTM and CDR2 ANQGSEA. In DNA form, the CDR3 reads TGCAGCGCTGAACAGCCGGGAGCGGATACGCAGTATTTT. Its protein is CSAEQPGADTQYF.

The chain carries TRBV3-1 and TRBJ2-7; 10 bases line up with TRBD2. The CDR3 has 14 amino acids. J lost 6 bases, V lost 1 base, and 3 bases had no gene match. Per germline, CDR1 LGHDT and CDR2 YNNKEL (reference sequence). The CDR3 region has the DNA TGTGCCAGCAGCCAAGGGCCTAGCGGGAGCGAGCAGTACGTC. Translating it yields CASSQGPSGSEQYV.

V gene TRBV20-1 combines with J gene TRBJ2-3; 12 positions agree with TRBD2. Germline assignment: CDR1 DFQATT and CDR2 SNEGSKA (reference sequence). This CDR3 comprises 16 residues. With 0 bases clipped from V and 3 bases from J, the junction kept 4 bases outside the gene matches. The CDR3, as DNA: TGCAGTGCTAGAGACTCCGGACTAGCGGGGACAGATACGCAGTATTTT. Translating it yields CSARDSGLAGTDTQYF.